The clone carrying this T cell receptor beta chain was seen a few times. As yet, its antigen is unknown. The data are from a study of T-cell memory formation after mild COVID-19. Study in general: Clusters were largely donor specific.

General observations from the study: Some clones that responded were present in memory (sampled pre-infection), which suggests cross-reactive memory joined. Whether day 37 second-wave clones are SARS-CoV-2-specific was not confirmed.

Constant-segment-primed 5'RACE gave TCR alpha and TCR beta cDNA libraries with sample barcodes and UMIs. TCRdb re-analysed the 5' RACE reads in MiXCR, keeping a single row per CDR3 protein. Here the sample spans almost 550,000 distinct CDR3 sequences, about 20% being singletons. The specimen was PBMCs or a T cell subset sorted from them (not recorded which). The TCR sequence derives from an adult woman who had mild COVID-19 (a few samples of this study predate the infection). Cell type and time point are not known.

As DNA, the CDR3 is TGTGCCAGCAGCGCCGAAACAGGGGAACTCACTGAAGCTTTCTTT. It encodes CASSAETGELTEAFF. The chain links TRBV9 to TRBJ1-1, with TRBD1 identical over 7 bases. Germline CDR1 SGDLS, CDR2 YYNGEE. CDR3 length equals 15 residues. With 3 bases clipped from V and 4 bases from J, the junction kept 9 bases outside the gene matches.